The clone carrying this T cell receptor beta chain was recorded many times. Its antigen remains unknown. Libraries for TCR beta were made by quantitative 5'-RACE with molecular barcodes. TCRdb reanalysed the 5' RACE reads using MiXCR and keeps one entry per CDR3 protein. The sample records 250,000 or so distinct CDR3 sequences, 20% to 30% being singletons. The entry originates in a study of CD8 T cells in ankylosing spondylitis. Overall study results and limits: Past studies reported some motif variants in reactive arthritis synovial fluid and blood. What seemed typical of ankylosing spondylitis blood was a TCR beta motif built from under 10 highly homologous variants.

The ends lost 4 bases at V and 8 bases at J; junction bases unmatched: 6. This CDR3 comprises 13 residues. V usage is TRBV12-3 or TRBV12-4 and J usage is TRBJ1-2; 8 bases fit TRBD1. Material for sequencing was blood, either unsorted or a sorted T cell fraction (not recorded which). The sequence was obtained from a male donor with ankylosing spondylitis or in good health (not recorded which). The CDR3 protein is CASSSYRGIGYTF. The CDR3 nucleotides read TGTGCCAGCAGTTCATACAGGGGGATAGGCTACACCTTC.